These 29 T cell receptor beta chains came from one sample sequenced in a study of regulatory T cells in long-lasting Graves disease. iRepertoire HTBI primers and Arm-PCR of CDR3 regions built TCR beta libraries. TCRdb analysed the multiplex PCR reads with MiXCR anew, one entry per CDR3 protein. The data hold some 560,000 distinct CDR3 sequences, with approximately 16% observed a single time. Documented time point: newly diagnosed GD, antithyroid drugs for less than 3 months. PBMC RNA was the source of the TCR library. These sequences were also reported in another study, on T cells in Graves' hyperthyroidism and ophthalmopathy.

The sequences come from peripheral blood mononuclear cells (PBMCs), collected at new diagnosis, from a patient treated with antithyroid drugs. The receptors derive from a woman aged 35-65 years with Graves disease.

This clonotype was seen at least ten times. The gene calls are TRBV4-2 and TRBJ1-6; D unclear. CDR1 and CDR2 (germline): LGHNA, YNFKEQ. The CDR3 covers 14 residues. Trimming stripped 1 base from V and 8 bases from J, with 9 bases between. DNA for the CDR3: TGTGCCAGCAGCCAAGGCTCGATGGATTCACCCCTCCACTTT. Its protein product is CASSQGSMDSPLHF.

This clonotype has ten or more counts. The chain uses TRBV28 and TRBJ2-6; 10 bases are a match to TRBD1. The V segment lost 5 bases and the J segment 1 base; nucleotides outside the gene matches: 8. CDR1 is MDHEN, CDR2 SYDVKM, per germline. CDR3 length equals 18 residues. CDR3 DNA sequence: TGTGCCAGCAGTGGACGGGGGACAGGGGTATCTGGGGCCAACGTCCTGACTTTC. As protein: CASSGRGTGVSGANVLTF.

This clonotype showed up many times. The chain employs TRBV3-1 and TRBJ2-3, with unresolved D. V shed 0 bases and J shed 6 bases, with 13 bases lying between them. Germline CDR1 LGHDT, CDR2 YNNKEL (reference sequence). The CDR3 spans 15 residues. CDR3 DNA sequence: TGTGCCAGCAGCCAAGATGAACGGGTTTCGGATACGCAGTATTTT. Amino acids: CASSQDERVSDTQYF.

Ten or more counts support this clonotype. The CDR3 sequence is CASSSLGGVLADTQYF. CDR3 bases: TGTGCCAGCAGTTCGTTGGGGGGTGTGTTAGCAGATACGCAGTATTTT. The chain links TRBV12-3 or TRBV12-4 to TRBJ2-3; the D gene is possibly TRBD2 (6 bases). Trimming stripped 4 bases from V and 4 bases from J, with 18 bases between. This CDR3 has 16 amino acids.

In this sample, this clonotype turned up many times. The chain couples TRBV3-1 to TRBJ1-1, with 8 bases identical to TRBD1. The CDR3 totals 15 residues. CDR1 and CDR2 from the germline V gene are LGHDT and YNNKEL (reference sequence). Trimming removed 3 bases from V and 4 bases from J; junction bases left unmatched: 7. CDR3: CASSHRTGWPTEAFF. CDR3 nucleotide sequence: TGTGCCAGCAGCCACAGGACAGGGTGGCCCACTGAAGCTTTCTTT.

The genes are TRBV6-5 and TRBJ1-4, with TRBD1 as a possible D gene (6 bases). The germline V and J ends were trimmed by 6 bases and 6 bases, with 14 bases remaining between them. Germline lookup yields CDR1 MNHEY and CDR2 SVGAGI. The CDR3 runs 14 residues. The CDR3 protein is CASSSRGGDEKLFF. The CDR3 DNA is TGTGCCAGCAGCTCTCGAGGGGGTGATGAAAAACTGTTTTTT.

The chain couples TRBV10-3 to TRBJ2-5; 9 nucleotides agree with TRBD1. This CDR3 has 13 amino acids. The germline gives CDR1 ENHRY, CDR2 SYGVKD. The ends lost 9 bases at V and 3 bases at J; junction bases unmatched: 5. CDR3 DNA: TGTGCCATGCGGGACAGGGTGGAAGAGACCCAGTACTTC. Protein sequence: CAMRDRVEETQYF.

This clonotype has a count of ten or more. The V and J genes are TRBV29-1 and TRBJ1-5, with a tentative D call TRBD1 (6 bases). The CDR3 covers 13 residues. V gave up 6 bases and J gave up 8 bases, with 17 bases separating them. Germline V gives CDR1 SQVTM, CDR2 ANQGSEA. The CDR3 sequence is CSVGQLVGEPQHF. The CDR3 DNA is TGCAGCGTCGGACAGCTCGTAGGGGAGCCCCAGCATTTT.

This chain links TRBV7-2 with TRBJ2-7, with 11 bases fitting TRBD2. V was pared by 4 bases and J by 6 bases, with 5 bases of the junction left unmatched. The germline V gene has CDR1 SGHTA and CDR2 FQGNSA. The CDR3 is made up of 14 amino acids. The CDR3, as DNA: TGTGCCAGCAGCTCCCCGACTAGCGGGGTCGAGCAGTACTTC. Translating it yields CASSSPTSGVEQYF.

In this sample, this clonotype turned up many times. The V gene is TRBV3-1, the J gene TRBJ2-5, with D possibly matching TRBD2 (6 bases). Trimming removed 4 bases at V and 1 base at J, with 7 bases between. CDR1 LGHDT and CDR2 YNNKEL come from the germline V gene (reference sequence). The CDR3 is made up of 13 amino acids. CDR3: CASSRGVQETQYF. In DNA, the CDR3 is TGTGCCAGCAGCCGGGGGGTCCAAGAGACCCAGTACTTC.

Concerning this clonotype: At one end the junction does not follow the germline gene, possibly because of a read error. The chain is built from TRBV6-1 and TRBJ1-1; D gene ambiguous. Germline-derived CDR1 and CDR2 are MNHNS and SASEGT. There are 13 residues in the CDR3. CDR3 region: CASNEVRNTEAFF. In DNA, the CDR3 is TGTGCCAGCAACGAGGTACGGAACACTGAGGCTTTCTTT.

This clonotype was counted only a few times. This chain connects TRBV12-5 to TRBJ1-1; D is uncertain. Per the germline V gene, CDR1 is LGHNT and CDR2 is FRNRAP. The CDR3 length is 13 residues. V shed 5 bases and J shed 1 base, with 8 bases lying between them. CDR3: CASGMTPNTEAFF. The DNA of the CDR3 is TGTGCTAGTGGTATGACACCGAACACTGAAGCTTTCTTT. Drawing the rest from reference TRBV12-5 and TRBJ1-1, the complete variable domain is DARVTQTPRHKVTEMGQEVTMRCQPILGHNTVFWYRQTMMQGLELLAYFRNRAPLDDSGMPKDRFSAEMPDATLATLKIQPSEPRDSAVYFCASGMTPNTEAFFGQGTRLTVV.

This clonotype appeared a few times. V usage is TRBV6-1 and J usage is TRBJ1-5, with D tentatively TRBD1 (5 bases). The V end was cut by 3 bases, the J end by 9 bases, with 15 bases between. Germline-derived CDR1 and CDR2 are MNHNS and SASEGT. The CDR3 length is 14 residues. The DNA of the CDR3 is TGTGCCAGCAGTGAGATGTCAGGGTCGGGGCCCCAGCATTTT. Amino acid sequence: CASSEMSGSGPQHF.

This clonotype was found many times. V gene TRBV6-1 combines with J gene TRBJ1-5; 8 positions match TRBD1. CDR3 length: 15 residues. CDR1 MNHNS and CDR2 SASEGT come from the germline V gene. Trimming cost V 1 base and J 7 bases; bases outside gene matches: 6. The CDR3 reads CASSEGQGIRQPQHF. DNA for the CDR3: TGTGCCAGCAGTGAAGGACAGGGGATACGCCAGCCCCAGCATTTT.

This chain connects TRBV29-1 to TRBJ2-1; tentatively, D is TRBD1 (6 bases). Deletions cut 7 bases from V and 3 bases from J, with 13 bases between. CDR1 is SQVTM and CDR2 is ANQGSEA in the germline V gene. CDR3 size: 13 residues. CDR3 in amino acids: CSAGRGSYNEQFF. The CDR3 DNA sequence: TGCAGCGCTGGAAGGGGGAGCTACAATGAGCAGTTCTTC.

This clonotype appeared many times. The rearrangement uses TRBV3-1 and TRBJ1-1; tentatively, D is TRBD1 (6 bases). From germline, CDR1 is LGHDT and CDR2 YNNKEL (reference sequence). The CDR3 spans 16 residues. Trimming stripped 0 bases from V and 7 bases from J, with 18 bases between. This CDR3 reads CASSQEIFGRGNEAFF. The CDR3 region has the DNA TGTGCCAGCAGCCAAGAAATATTCGGCAGGGGTAATGAAGCTTTCTTT.

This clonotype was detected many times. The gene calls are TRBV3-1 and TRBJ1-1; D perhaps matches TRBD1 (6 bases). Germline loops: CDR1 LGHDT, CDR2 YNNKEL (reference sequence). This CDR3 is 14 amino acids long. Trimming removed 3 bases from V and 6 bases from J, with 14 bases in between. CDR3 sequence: CASSHRGEGAEAFF. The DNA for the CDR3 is TGTGCCAGCAGCCATAGGGGGGAAGGGGCTGAAGCTTTCTTT.

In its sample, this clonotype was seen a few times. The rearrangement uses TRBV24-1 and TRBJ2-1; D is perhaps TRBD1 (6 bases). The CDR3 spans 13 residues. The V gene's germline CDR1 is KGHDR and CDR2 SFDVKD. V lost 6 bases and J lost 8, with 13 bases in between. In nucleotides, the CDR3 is TGTGCCACCAGTACCGGGACAATTGATGAGCAGTTCTTC. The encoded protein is CATSTGTIDEQFF.

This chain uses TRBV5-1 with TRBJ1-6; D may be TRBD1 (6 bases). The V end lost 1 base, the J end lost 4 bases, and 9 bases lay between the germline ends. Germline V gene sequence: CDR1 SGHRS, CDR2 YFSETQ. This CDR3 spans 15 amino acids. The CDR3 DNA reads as TGCGCCAGCAGCTTGAAAACAGGGTATAATTCACCCCTCCACTTT. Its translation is CASSLKTGYNSPLHF. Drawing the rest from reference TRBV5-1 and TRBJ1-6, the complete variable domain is KAGVTQTPRYLIKTRGQQVTLSCSPISGHRSVSWYQQTPGQGLQFLFEYFSETQRNKGNFPGRFSGRQFSNSRSEMNVSTLELGDSALYLCASSLKTGYNSPLHFGNGTRLTVT.

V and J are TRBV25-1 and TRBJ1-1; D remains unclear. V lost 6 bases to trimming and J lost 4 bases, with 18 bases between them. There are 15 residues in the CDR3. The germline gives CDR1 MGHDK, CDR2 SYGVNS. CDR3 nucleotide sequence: TGTGCCAGCAGCGAGTACGACTTACGAGGCACTGAAGCTTTCTTT. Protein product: CASSEYDLRGTEAFF.

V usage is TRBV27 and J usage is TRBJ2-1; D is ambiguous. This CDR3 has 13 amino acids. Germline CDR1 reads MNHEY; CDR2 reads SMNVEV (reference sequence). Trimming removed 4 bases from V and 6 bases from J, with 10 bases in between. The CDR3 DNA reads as TGTGCCAGCAGTTCAAATCAACTCAATGAGCAGTTCTTC. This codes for CASSSNQLNEQFF.

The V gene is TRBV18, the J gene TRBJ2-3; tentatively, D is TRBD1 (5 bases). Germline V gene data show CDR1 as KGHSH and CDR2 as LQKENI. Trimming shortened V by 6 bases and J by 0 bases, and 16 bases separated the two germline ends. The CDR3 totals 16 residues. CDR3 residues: CASSPQQASSTDTQYF. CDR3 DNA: TGTGCCAGCTCGCCCCAACAGGCTTCTAGCACAGATACGCAGTATTTT.

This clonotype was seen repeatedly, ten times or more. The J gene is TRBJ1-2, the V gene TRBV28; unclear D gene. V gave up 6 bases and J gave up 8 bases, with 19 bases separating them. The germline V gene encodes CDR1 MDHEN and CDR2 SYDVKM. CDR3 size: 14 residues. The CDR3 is CASSFGLPTVGYTF. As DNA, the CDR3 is TGTGCCAGCAGCTTCGGGTTACCCACAGTGGGCTACACCTTC.

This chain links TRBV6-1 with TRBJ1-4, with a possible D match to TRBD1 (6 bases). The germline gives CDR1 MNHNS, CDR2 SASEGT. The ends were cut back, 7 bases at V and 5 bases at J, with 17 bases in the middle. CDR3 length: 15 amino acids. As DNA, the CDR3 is TGTGCCAGCAACCAAAGGGGGATTGGGAATGAAAAACTGTTTTTT. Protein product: CASNQRGIGNEKLFF.

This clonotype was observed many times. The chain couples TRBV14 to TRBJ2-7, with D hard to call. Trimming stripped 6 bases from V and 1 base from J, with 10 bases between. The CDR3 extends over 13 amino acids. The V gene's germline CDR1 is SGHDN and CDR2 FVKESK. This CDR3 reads CASRPVGSYEQYF. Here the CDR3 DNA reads TGTGCCAGCAGGCCGGTGGGATCCTACGAGCAGTACTTC.

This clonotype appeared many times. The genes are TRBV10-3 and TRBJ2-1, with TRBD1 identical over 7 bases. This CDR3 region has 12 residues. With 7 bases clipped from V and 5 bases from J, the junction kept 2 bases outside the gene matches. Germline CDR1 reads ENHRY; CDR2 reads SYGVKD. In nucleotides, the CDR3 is TGTGCCATCACCGACAGGGACAATGAGCAGTTCTTC. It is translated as CAITDRDNEQFF.

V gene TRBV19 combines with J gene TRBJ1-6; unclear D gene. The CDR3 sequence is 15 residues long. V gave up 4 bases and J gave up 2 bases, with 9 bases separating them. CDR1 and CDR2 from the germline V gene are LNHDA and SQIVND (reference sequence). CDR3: CASSTLGPYNSPLHF. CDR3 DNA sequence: TGTGCCAGTAGTACCCTCGGGCCCTATAATTCACCCCTCCACTTT.

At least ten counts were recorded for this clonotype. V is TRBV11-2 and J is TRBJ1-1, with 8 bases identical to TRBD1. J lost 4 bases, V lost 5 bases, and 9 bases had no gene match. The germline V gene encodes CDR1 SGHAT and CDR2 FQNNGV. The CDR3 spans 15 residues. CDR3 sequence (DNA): TGTGCCAGCAGCCCCAGGGGGCGGGGGGCCACTGAAGCTTTCTTT. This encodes CASSPRGRGATEAFF.

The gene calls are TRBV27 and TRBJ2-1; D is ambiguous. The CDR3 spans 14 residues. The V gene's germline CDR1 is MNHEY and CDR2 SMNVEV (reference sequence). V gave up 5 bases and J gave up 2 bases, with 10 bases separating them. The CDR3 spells CASSPKDTYNEQFF. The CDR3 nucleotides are TGTGCCAGCAGTCCAAAAGACACCTACAATGAGCAGTTCTTC.